A single sample is the source of the 22 T cell receptor beta chains below, sequenced in a study of T cells in women clearing cervical HPV infection. The data were produced by immunoSEQ multiplex PCR, yet TCRdb's version contains in-frame clones alone and is incomplete. Its table records roughly 35,000 clones. The sequencing input was blood buffy coat. The receptors were gathered from a woman aged 18 to 75 with a cervical HPV16 infection that either progressed to CIN3+ or cleared (not recorded which).

About this clone: Coverage ceases 3 residues before the CDR3 finishes, and the germline J gene fills in the end. The chain employs TRBV19 and TRBJ1-2; D is perhaps TRBD1 (5 bases). Germline-derived CDR1 and CDR2 are LNHDA and SQIVND (reference sequence). The CDR3 has 15 residues. The CDR3 sequence is CASSKVAGTTDTYTF. The CDR3 DNA, read in part, is TGTGCCAGTAGTAAGGTAGCGGGGACCACAGATACC.

Concerning this clone itself: Coverage ceases 3 residues before the CDR3 finishes, and the germline J gene fills in the end. The chain carries TRBV6-4 and TRBJ1-2; 9 bases are a match to TRBD1. CDR1 is MRHNA and CDR2 is SNTAGT in the germline V gene. The CDR3 contains 15 residues. V shed 8 bases and J 2 bases; nucleotides not matched to a gene: 9. This CDR3 is CASRTQGTGNYGYTF. The covered CDR3 bases are TGTGCCAGCCGCACCCAAGGGACAGGGAACTATGGC.

A remark on this clone: From the germline J gene comes the end of the CDR3, since the read stops 3 residues before it. The rearrangement uses TRBV7-3 and TRBJ1-1, with 7 bases identical to TRBD1. Unmatched junction bases numbered 3, after V lost 4 bases and J lost 1 base. Germline V CDR1 and CDR2: SGHTA, FQGTGA. This CDR3 region has 14 residues. Partial CDR3 DNA: TGTGCCAGCAGCTCAGGACAGGCGAACACTGAA. Its translation: CASSSGQANTE. The full CDR3 protein reads CASSSGQANTEAFF.

Turning to this clone: The read gets to within 3 residues of the CDR3 end, and the germline J gene fills in the rest. The chain employs TRBV19 and TRBJ2-4; 8 nucleotides align to TRBD1. CDR1 LNHDA and CDR2 SQIVND come from the germline V gene (reference sequence). The CDR3 spans 14 residues. The CDR3 protein is CASKRTGSIYGQYF. The CDR3 bases that were read are TGTGCCAGTAAGAGGACAGGGTCCATCTATGGT.

As to this clone: The CDR3 end lies 3 residues beyond the end of the read and is filled in from the germline J gene. The chain joins TRBV10-3 to TRBJ2-2; D may be TRBD1 (6 bases). The germline V and J ends were trimmed by 3 bases and 0 bases, with 11 bases remaining between them. CDR1 and CDR2 from the germline V gene are ENHRY and SYGVKD. CDR3 length: 16 amino acids. The CDR3 sequence: CAISDRGHANTGELFF. The part of the CDR3 DNA that was read is TGTGCCATCAGTGACAGGGGACATGCGAACACCGGGGAG.

Turning to this clone: The read halts 3 residues ahead of the CDR3 end, with the missing end drawn from the germline J gene. The chain recombines TRBV24-1 with TRBJ2-2; 14 nucleotides line up with TRBD2. V dropped 4 bases and J dropped 5; count of bases not matched to a gene: 20. The CDR3 runs to 22 residues. The germline gives CDR1 KGHDR, CDR2 SFDVKD. The CDR3 spells CATSDLLTSGRAGRWSTGELFF. CDR3 bases read: TGTGCCACCAGTGACTTACTGACTAGCGGGAGGGCCGGCAGGTGGAGTACCGGGGAG.

As for this clone: The read ends 3 residues before the CDR3 terminus; that terminus is restored from the germline J gene. The rearrangement links TRBV7-2 to TRBJ2-7, with TRBD1 as a possible D gene (5 bases). Trimming took off 1 base at V and 0 bases at J, with 10 bases between the two ends. This CDR3 comprises 15 residues. Germline V gene sequence: CDR1 SGHTA, CDR2 FQGNSA. CDR3 DNA (partial): TGTGCCAGCAGCTTAGGGGCAGGGTTCTCCTACGAG. It yields the protein CASSLGAGFSYE. The complete CDR3 reads CASSLGAGFSYEQYF.

As to this clone: The read terminates 3 residues before the CDR3 end, so the remaining end is supplied by the germline J gene. This chain joins TRBV5-1 and TRBJ2-5; D unresolved. From germline, CDR1 is SGHRS and CDR2 YFSETQ. Trimming cost V 2 bases and J 2 bases, with 4 bases left between them. The CDR3 covers 12 residues. The CDR3 DNA, read in part, is TGCGCCAGCAGCTTCGGGCAAGAGACC. Amino acid sequence: CASSFGQET. In full, the CDR3 is CASSFGQETQYF.

About this clone: The CDR3 extends 3 residues past the end of the read, so its final part is completed from the germline J gene. The V gene is TRBV5-5, the J gene TRBJ2-7, with D maybe TRBD1 (6 bases). CDR1 SGHKS and CDR2 YYEKEE come from the germline V gene (reference sequence). With 0 bases removed from V and 0 bases from J, the gap between germline ends came to 10 bases. This CDR3 has 15 residues. CDR3 DNA (partial): TGTGCCAGCAGCTTGGGGGGGACACGCTCCTACGAG. This encodes CASSLGGTRSYE. The entire CDR3 reads CASSLGGTRSYEQYF. Together with reference TRBV5-5 and TRBJ2-7, the CDR3 gives the full variable domain: DAGVTQSPTHLIKTRGQQVTLRCSPISGHKSVSWYQQVLGQGPQFIFQYYEKEERGRGNFPDRFSARQFPNYSSELNVNALLLGDSALYLCASSLGGTRSYEQYFGPGTRLTVT.

With regard to this clone: Coverage ceases 3 residues before the CDR3 finishes, and the germline J gene fills in the end. V is TRBV5-1 and J is TRBJ2-5; 7 bases fit TRBD1. Germline values: CDR1 SGHRS, CDR2 YFSETQ. The CDR3 totals 14 residues. After removal of 3 bases from V and 4 bases from J, the junction contained 6 bases not matched to a gene. CDR3 sequence: CASSSGQFVETQYF. Incomplete CDR3 DNA: TGCGCCAGCAGCTCGGGACAGTTCGTAGAGACC.

On this clone: The sequenced fragment ends 3 residues before the CDR3 boundary, so the rest is inferred from the germline J gene. The chain links TRBV5-1 to TRBJ2-3; 9 positions agree with TRBD1. The CDR3 covers 14 residues. Germline CDR1 and CDR2: SGHRS and YFSETQ. CDR3: CASSPTGGNQPQYF. CDR3 bases read: TGCGCCAGCAGCCCCACAGGGGGCAATCAGCCG.

With respect to this clone: The CDR3 extends 3 residues past the end of the read, so its final part is completed from the germline J gene. V and J are TRBV20-1 and TRBJ2-1; the match to TRBD2 covers 10 bases. There are 15 residues in the CDR3. With V trimmed by 5 bases and J by 0 bases, 4 bases remained unmatched. Germline V gives CDR1 DFQATT, CDR2 SNEGSKA (reference sequence). The DNA read from the CDR3 is TGCAGTGCTCTCTCTAGCGGGAGCTCCTACAATGAG. Its translation is CSALSSGSSYNE. The entire CDR3 sequence reads CSALSSGSSYNEQFF.

In regard to this clone: Coverage ceases 3 residues before the CDR3 finishes, and the germline J gene fills in the end. V usage is TRBV20-1 and J usage is TRBJ2-3, with 9 positions matching TRBD2. The V gene end was trimmed by 0 bases and the J gene end by 1 base; junction bases not matched to a gene: 14. CDR3 length equals 19 residues. CDR1 is DFQATT and CDR2 is SNEGSKA in the germline V gene (reference sequence). CDR3 residues: CSARDFATSGSARTDTQYF. CDR3 DNA, as far as it was read: TGCAGTGCTAGAGATTTTGCGACTAGCGGTTCGGCCCGCACAGATACG.

Points on this clone: The read comes to an end 3 residues before the CDR3 does, leaving the germline J gene to fill in the end. The rearrangement joins TRBV2 to TRBJ1-1; the D is unclear. Looked up from germline, CDR1 is SNHLY and CDR2 is FYNNEI. The CDR3 has 14 residues. Trimming cost V 7 bases and J 3 bases, with 15 bases left between them. This chain's CDR3 is CASTSQGLDTEAFF. The sequenced CDR3 bases are TGTGCCAGCACATCCCAAGGGCTCGACACTGAA. The full variable domain, its missing parts supplied by reference TRBV2 and TRBJ1-1, is EPEVTQTPSHQVTQMGQEVILRCVPISNHLYFYWYRQILGQKVEFLVSFYNNEISEKSEIFDDQFSVERPDGSNFTLKIRSTKLEDSAMYFCASTSQGLDTEAFFGQGTRLTVV.

Details on this clone: The CDR3 end is not reached by the read, which stops 3 residues before it; the germline J gene fills it in. The genes are TRBV5-1 and TRBJ2-3, with 8 bases fitting TRBD2. V was clipped by 0 bases and J by 1 base; unmatched bases: 4. Germline lookup yields CDR1 SGHRS and CDR2 YFSETQ. The CDR3 is 16 residues long. The sequenced part of the CDR3 DNA is TGCGCCAGCAGCTTGGGACCGGGGGGGCGCACAGATACG. It is translated as CASSLGPGGRTDT. The CDR3 reads in full as CASSLGPGGRTDTQYF.

About this clone itself: The sequenced fragment ends 3 residues before the CDR3 boundary, so the rest is inferred from the germline J gene. J is TRBJ2-2 and V is TRBV7-9; 9 positions match TRBD1. Germline values: CDR1 SEHNR, CDR2 FQNEAQ (reference sequence). The CDR3 is 14 residues long. This chain's CDR3 is CASSQGQGKEKLFF. The sequenced CDR3 bases are TGTGCCAGCAGCCAAGGACAGGGGAAAGAAAAG.

Comment on this clone: The read comes to an end 3 residues before the CDR3 does, leaving the germline J gene to fill in the end. The rearrangement joins TRBV30 to TRBJ1-4; the D gene is possibly TRBD1 (6 bases). Per germline, CDR1 GTSNPN and CDR2 SVGIG (reference sequence). CDR3 length: 16 amino acids. The CDR3 here is CAGHVQGGSYNSPLFF. The DNA read from the CDR3 is TGTGCCGGCCATGTACAGGGTGGCTCCTATAATTCACCA.

Regarding this clone: The sequenced fragment ends 3 residues before the CDR3 boundary, so the rest is inferred from the germline J gene. The rearrangement joins TRBV7-3 to TRBJ2-2; the D gene is possibly TRBD1 (5 bases). The germline V and J ends were trimmed by 2 bases and 1 base, with 11 bases remaining between them. The germline V gene encodes CDR1 SGHTA and CDR2 FQGTGA. The length of the CDR3 is 16 residues. The CDR3 DNA, read in part, is TGTGCCAGCAGCTTAGGACAATTGGGGAACACCGGGGAG. Residues: CASSLGQLGNTGE. The entire CDR3 protein reads CASSLGQLGNTGELFF.

Of note for this clone: Read data end 3 residues before the CDR3 end; the end is taken from the germline J gene. V usage is TRBV18 and J usage is TRBJ1-6; 9 bases line up with TRBD1. CDR3 size: 14 residues. Looked up from germline, CDR1 is KGHSH and CDR2 is LQKENI. Trimming removed 5 bases from V and 8 bases from J; junction bases left unmatched: 4. CDR3 protein: CASSRRTGDSPLHF. Incomplete CDR3 DNA: TGTGCCAGCTCAAGACGGACAGGGGATTCACCC.

Turning to this clone: The read finishes 3 residues shy of the CDR3 end, and the germline J gene is used to complete it. V usage is TRBV5-5 and J usage is TRBJ2-7, with 10 bases aligning to TRBD1. CDR3 length: 15 amino acids. Trimming removed 0 bases from V and 2 bases from J; junction bases left unmatched: 2. Germline CDR1 is SGHKS and CDR2 is YYEKEE (reference sequence). The sequenced part of the CDR3 DNA is TGTGCCAGCAGCTTGGGTGGACAGGGGGCCTACGAG. Residues: CASSLGGQGAYE. The CDR3 in full is CASSLGGQGAYEQYF.

Worth noting for this clone: The CDR3 end lies 3 residues beyond the end of the read and is filled in from the germline J gene. Distinct nucleotide sequences in the sample also encode this CDR3. The chain couples TRBV5-1 to TRBJ1-2, with D possibly TRBD1 on 5 matching bases. This CDR3 is 13 amino acids long. Germline CDR1 is SGHRS and CDR2 is YFSETQ. Trimming pared 0 bases from V and 6 bases from J, leaving 9 bases between. The CDR3: CASSLGQGDGYTF. The covered CDR3 bases are TGCGCCAGCAGCTTGGGGCAGGGTGATGGC.

On this clone: From the germline J gene comes the end of the CDR3, since the read stops 3 residues before it. Other DNA sequences within the sample encode an identical CDR3. The gene calls are TRBV6-2 or TRBV6-3 and TRBJ1-1; 7 nucleotides agree with TRBD1. CDR1 MNHEY and CDR2 SVGEGT come from the germline V gene. The CDR3 has 14 residues. V shed 5 bases, J shed 7 bases, and the junction held 10 bases outside the gene matches. CDR3 residues: CASSRQGSYNEAFF. CDR3 DNA, as far as it was read: TGTGCCAGCAGTAGACAGGGCTCCTACAATGAA.